This TCR beta chain was obtained from a study of early T cells in non-severe SARS-CoV-2 infection. The TCR library protocol attached unique molecular identifiers to the individual cDNA molecules. TCRdb fed the 5' RACE reads into MiXCR, producing one record per CDR3 protein. The sample includes 80,000 or so distinct CDR3 sequences, roughly 12% of them seen just once. Germline V lookup: CDR1 MDHEN, CDR2 SYDVKM. Trimming removed 3 bases at V and 9 bases at J, with 9 bases between. The CDR3 has 12 amino acids. The V and J genes are TRBV28 and TRBJ2-1; D is possibly TRBD2 (6 bases). The sequence came from an adult who was a healthcare worker with PCR-confirmed SARS-CoV-2 infection or an uninfected control (not recorded which). The specimen sequenced was whole blood. The CDR3 protein is CASSLTSGEQFF. The CDR3 DNA reads TGTGCCAGCAGTTTGACTAGTGGTGAGCAGTTCTTC.